This TCR beta chain appears in the sequencing data of a study of PD-1 blockade in classical Hodgkin lymphoma. V was cut by 0 bases and J by 10 bases, with 10 bases left in between. The CDR3 extends over 13 amino acids. The germline V gene has CDR1 SGHNT and CDR2 YYREEE (reference sequence). Measured with immunoSEQ multiplex PCR; TCRdb has only the in-frame clones, and not every one. The sample lists tens of thousands of clones; over 70% were seen once. Exposure to brentuximab vedotin varied, and each patient had relapsed following autologous stem cell transplantation. The chain is built from TRBV5-4 and TRBJ2-2; D tentatively fits TRBD1 or TRBD2 (5 bases each). The sequence was obtained from a human donor with classical Hodgkin lymphoma. The source material was peripheral blood mononuclear cells (PBMCs), sampled at baseline. The CDR3, as DNA: TGTGCCAGCAGCTTGGGGGGACGCGAGGAGCTGTTTTTT. Translation gives CASSLGGREELFF.